The 5 T cell receptor beta chains presented below share a single source sample, sequenced in a study of cytomegalovirus exposure and HLA in healthy donors. The PCR ran on 60 Vbeta and 13 Jbeta primers. Some clones are missing from TCRdb's copy, which holds only in-frame ones; the method was immunoSEQ multiplex PCR. The sample yields about 160,000 clones, approximately 80% seen once. The sequenced material came from PBMCs. The source is a man aged 25-45 years in good health and CMV-seronegative.

Turning to this clone: At one end, the junction sequence differs from germline, possibly due to a read error. V is TRBV15 and J is TRBJ2-7; a weak D match, TRBD2 (5 bases). The CDR3 consists of 13 residues. Germline V lookup: CDR1 LNHNV, CDR2 YYDKDF (reference sequence). The CDR3 reads CATSTGLSSEQYF. CDR3 DNA sequence: TGTGCCACCAGCACCGGACTTTCCTCCGAGCAGTACTTC.

The chain has TRBV28 and TRBJ1-4; maybe TRBD1 (5 bases). The CDR3 totals 14 residues. The V gene's germline CDR1 is MDHEN and CDR2 SYDVKM. V lost 6 bases, J lost 2 bases, and 10 bases lay in between. The CDR3 bases are TGTGCCAGCAGGCCGACAGAGACTAATGAAAAACTGTTTTTT. It codes for CASRPTETNEKLFF. Full variable domain (remainder filled in from reference TRBV28 and TRBJ1-4): DVKVTQSSRYLVKRTGEKVFLECVQDMDHENMFWYRQDPGLGLRLIYFSYDVKMKEKGDIPEGYSVSREKKERFSLILESASTNQTSMYLCASRPTETNEKLFFGSGTQLSVL.

This clone turned up a few times. The chain combines TRBV7-2 with TRBJ2-2, with D perhaps TRBD1 (5 bases). Germline CDR1 is SGHTA and CDR2 is FQGNSA. Between the trimmed V and J ends, which lost 0 bases and 5 bases, there was a span of 10 bases. This CDR3 has 15 residues. CDR3 bases: TGTGCCAGCAGCTTAGCAGGGGTCGGTACCGGGGAGCTGTTTTTT. This sequence encodes CASSLAGVGTGELFF.

The chain employs TRBV2 and TRBJ2-7; 8 positions agree with TRBD1. CDR3 size: 14 residues. The V gene end was trimmed by 6 bases and the J gene end by 4 bases; junction bases not matched to a gene: 8. Germline V gene sequence: CDR1 SNHLY, CDR2 FYNNEI. CDR3 in DNA: TGTGCCAGCAGCGCCGGGACAGGTGTGTACGAGCAGTACTTC. It yields the protein CASSAGTGVYEQYF.

The sample holds one count of this clone. The chain recombines TRBV6-5 with TRBJ2-1; 9 bases are shared with TRBD1. Germline lookup yields CDR1 MNHEY and CDR2 SVGAGI. V lost 6 bases, J lost 1 base, and 4 bases stayed unmatched. The CDR3 length is 15 residues. The CDR3 sequence is CASRLGQGSYNEQFF. CDR3 sequence (DNA): TGTGCCAGCAGACTGGGACAGGGATCCTACAATGAGCAGTTCTTC.